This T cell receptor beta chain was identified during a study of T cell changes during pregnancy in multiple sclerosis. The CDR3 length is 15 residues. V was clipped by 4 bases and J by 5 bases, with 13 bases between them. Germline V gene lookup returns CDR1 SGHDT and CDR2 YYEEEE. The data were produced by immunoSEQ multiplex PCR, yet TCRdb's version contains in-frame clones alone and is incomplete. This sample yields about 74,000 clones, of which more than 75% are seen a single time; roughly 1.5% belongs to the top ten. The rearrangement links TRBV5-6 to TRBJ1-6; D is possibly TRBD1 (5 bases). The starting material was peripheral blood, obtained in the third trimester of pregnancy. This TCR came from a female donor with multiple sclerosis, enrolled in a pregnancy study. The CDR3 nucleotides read TGTGCCAGCAGCATCCGGACATTAGATAATTCACCCCTCCACTTT. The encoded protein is CASSIRTLDNSPLHF.